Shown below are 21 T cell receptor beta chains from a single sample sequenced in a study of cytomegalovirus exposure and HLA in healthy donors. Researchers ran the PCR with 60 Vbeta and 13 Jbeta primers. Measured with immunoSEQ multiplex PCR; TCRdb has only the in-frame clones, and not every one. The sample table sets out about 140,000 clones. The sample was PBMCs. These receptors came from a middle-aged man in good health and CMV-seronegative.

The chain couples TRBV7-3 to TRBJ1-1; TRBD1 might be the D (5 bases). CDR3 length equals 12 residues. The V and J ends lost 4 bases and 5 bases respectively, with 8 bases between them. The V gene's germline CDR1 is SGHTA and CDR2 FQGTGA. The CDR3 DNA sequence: TGTGCCAGCAGCTCCGGGGGAACTGAAGCTTTCTTT. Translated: CASSSGGTEAFF.

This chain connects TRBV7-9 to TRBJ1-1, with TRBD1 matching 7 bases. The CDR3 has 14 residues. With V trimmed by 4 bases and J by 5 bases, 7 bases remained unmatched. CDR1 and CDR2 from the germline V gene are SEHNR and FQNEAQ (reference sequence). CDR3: CASSSRQGWTEAFF. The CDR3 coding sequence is TGTGCCAGCAGCTCCAGACAGGGTTGGACTGAAGCTTTCTTT.

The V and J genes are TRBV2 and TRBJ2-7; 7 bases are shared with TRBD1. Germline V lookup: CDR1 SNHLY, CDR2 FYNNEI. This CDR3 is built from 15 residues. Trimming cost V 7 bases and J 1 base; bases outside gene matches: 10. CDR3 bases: TGTGCCAGCACCAACGAGGGGGCAGGTTCCTACGAGCAGTACTTC. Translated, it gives CASTNEGAGSYEQYF.

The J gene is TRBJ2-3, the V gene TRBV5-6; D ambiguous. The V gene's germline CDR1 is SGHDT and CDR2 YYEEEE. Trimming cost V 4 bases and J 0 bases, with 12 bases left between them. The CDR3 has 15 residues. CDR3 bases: TGTGCCAGCAGCCAAAACAGATATAGCACAGATACGCAGTATTTT. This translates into CASSQNRYSTDTQYF. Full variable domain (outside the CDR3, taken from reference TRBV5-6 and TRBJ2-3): DAGVTQSPTHLIKTRGQQVTLRCSPKSGHDTVSWYQQALGQGPQFIFQYYEEEERQRGNFPDRFSGHQFPNYSSELNVNALLLGDSALYLCASSQNRYSTDTQYFGPGTRLTVL.

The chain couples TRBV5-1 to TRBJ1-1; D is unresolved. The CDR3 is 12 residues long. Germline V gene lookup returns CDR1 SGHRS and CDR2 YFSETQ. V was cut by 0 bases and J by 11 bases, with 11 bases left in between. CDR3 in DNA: TGCGCCAGCAGCTTGGCGGGGTATGAGGCTTTCTTT. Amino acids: CASSLAGYEAFF.

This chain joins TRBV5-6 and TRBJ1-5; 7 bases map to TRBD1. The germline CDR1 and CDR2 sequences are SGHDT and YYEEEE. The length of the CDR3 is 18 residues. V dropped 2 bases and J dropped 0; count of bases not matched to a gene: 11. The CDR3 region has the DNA TGTGCCAGCAGCTTAATGAAGGGACAGCGAATTAGCAATCAGCCCCAGCATTTT. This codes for CASSLMKGQRISNQPQHF.

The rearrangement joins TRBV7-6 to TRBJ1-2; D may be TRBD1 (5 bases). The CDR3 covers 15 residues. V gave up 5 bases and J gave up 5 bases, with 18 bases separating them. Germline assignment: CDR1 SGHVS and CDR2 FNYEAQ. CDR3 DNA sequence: TGTGCCAGCAGCCTGTCGCAGACGGACACATATGGCTACACCTTC. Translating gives CASSLSQTDTYGYTF.

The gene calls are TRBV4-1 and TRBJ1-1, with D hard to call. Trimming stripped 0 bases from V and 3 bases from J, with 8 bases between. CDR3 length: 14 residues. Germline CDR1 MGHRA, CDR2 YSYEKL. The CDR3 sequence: CASSQDRTDTEAFF. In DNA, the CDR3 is TGCGCCAGCAGCCAAGATCGAACAGACACTGAAGCTTTCTTT.

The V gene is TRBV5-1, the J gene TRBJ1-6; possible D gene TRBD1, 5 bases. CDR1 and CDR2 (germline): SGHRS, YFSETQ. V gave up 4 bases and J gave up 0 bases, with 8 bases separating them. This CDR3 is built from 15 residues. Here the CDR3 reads CASSTGGSYNSPLHF. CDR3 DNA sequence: TGCGCCAGCAGCACCGGGGGCTCCTATAATTCACCCCTCCACTTT.

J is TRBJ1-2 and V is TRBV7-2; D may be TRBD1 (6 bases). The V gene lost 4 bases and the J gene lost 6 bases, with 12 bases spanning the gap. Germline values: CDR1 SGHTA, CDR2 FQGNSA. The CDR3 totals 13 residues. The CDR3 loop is CASSSARTDGYTF. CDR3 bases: TGTGCCAGCAGCTCAGCTCGGACAGATGGCTACACCTTC.

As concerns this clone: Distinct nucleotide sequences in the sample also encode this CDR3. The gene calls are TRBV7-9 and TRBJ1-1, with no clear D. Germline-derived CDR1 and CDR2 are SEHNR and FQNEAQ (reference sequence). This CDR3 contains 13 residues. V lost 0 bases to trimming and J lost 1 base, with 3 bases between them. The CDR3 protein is CASSLAGNTEAFF. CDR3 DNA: TGTGCCAGCAGCTTAGCCGGGAACACTGAAGCTTTCTTT.

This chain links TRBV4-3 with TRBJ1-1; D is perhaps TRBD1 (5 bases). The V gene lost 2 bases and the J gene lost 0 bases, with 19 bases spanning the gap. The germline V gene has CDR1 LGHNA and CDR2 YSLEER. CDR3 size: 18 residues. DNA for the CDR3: TGCGCCAGCAGCCAAAAGCCTTCAGACAGACCCATGAACACTGAAGCTTTCTTT. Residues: CASSQKPSDRPMNTEAFF.

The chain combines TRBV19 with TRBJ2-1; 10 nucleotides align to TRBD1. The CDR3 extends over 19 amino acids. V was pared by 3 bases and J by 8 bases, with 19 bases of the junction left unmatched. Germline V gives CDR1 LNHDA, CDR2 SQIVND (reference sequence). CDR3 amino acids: CASSIRYSTGGRGGHEQFF. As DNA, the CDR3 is TGTGCCAGTAGTATCCGGTACTCGACAGGGGGCCGGGGGGGCCATGAGCAGTTCTTC.

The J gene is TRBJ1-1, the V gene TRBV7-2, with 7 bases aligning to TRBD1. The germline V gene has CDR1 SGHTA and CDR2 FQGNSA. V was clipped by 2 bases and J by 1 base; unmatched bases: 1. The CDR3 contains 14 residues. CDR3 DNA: TGTGCCAGCAGCTTATACAGGGGGAACACTGAAGCTTTCTTT. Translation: CASSLYRGNTEAFF.

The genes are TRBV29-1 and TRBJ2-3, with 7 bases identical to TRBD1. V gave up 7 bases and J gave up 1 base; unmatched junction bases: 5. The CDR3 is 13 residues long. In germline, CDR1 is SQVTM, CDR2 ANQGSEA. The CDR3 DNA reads TGCAGCGGAATAGGACAGGGCACAGATACGCAGTATTTT. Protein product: CSGIGQGTDTQYF.

As DNA, the CDR3 is TGTGCCAGCAACGAAGGACAGGAGGCCACCTACGAGCAGTACTTC. Protein sequence: CASNEGQEATYEQYF. This chain links TRBV7-2 with TRBJ2-7, with 7 bases that match TRBD1. The V and J ends lost 7 bases and 2 bases, in that order; junction bases with no gene match: 11. CDR3 size: 15 residues. The germline gives CDR1 SGHTA, CDR2 FQGNSA.

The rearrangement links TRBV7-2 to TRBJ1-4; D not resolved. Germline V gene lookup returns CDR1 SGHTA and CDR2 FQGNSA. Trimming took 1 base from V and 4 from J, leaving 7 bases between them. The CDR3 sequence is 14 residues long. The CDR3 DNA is TGTGCCAGCAGCTTAGGTTTCGGTAATGAAAAACTGTTTTTT. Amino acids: CASSLGFGNEKLFF. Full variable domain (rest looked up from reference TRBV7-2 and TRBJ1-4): GAGVSQSPSNKVTEKGKDVELRCDPISGHTALYWYRQSLGQGLEFLIYFQGNSAPDKSGLPSDRFSAERTGGSVSTLTIQRTQQEDSAVYLCASSLGFGNEKLFFGSGTQLSVL.

This chain's CDR3 is CASSPGDQPQHF. DNA for the CDR3: TGTGCCAGCAGTCCGGGGGATCAGCCCCAGCATTTT. The chain has TRBV28 and TRBJ1-5; D perhaps matches TRBD1 (5 bases). The germline V gene has CDR1 MDHEN and CDR2 SYDVKM. The CDR3 runs 12 residues. Trimming shortened V by 5 bases and J by 5 bases, and 7 bases separated the two germline ends.

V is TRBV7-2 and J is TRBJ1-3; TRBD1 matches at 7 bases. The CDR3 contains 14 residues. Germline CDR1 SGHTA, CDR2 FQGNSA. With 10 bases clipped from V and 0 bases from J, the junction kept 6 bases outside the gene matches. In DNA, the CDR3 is TGTGCCATTGCGGACAGGCCCTCTGGAAACACCATATATTTT. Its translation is CAIADRPSGNTIYF.

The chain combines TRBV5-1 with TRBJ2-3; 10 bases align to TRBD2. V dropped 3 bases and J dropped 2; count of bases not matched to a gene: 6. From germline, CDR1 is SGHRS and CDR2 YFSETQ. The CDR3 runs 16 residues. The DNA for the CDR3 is TGCGCCAGCAGCTCATTAGCGGGGGGTCCCACAGATACGCAGTATTTT. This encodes CASSSLAGGPTDTQYF.

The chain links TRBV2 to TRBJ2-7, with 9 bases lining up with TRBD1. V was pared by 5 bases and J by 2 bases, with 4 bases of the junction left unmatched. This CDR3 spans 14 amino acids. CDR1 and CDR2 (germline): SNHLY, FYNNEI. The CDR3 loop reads CASSQGQGAYEQYF. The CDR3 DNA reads TGTGCCAGCAGTCAGGGACAGGGAGCCTACGAGCAGTACTTC.